Following are 27 T cell receptor beta chains from one sample sequenced in a study of shared clonotypes between healthy human individuals. Clones were read by immunoSEQ multiplex PCR, and TCRdb kept only the in-frame ones, dropping some. The sample includes about 770,000 clones, roughly two thirds of them seen just once. The sequencing input was memory CD4+ T cells sorted from blood. Subset in this sample: CD45RA-negative fraction. These receptors came from a woman in her thirties in good health.

In the case of this clone: Other DNA sequences in this sample translate to the same CDR3. The chain has TRBV5-4 and TRBJ2-1; 8 bases line up with TRBD2. The CDR3 is 14 residues long. Germline V gene sequence: CDR1 SGHNT, CDR2 YYREEE (reference sequence). J lost 9 bases, V lost 0 bases, and 5 bases had no gene match. The CDR3 region has the DNA TGTGCCAGCAGCTTGGAAGCGGGAGAGCGTGAGCAGTTCTTC. Translated, it gives CASSLEAGEREQFF. Complete variable domain (other parts from reference TRBV5-4 and TRBJ2-1): ETGVTQSPTHLIKTRGQQVTLRCSSQSGHNTVSWYQQALGQGPQFIFQYYREEENGRGNFPPRFSGLQFPNYSSELNVNALELDDSALYLCASSLEAGEREQFFGPGTRLTVL.

The V gene is TRBV19, the J gene TRBJ2-1, with a tentative D call TRBD2 (6 bases). The CDR3 contains 16 residues. Germline values: CDR1 LNHDA, CDR2 SQIVND (reference sequence). V shed 6 bases and J shed 3 bases, with 18 bases lying between them. The DNA of the CDR3 is TGTGCCAGTAGCCCCGGGGGAGGCGACGTCTACAATGAGCAGTTCTTC. Amino acids: CASSPGGGDVYNEQFF.

The chain is built from TRBV27 and TRBJ2-3, with 9 bases fitting TRBD1. The trim removed 5 bases at V and 5 bases at J, leaving 8 bases unmatched. Germline V gives CDR1 MNHEY, CDR2 SMNVEV (reference sequence). This CDR3 region has 15 residues. The CDR3 region is CASSRVQGAGDTQYF. The CDR3 coding sequence is TGTGCCAGCAGTCGAGTACAGGGGGCGGGAGATACGCAGTATTTT.

The V call is TRBV4-1, the J call TRBJ2-2; 14 bases match TRBD2. J lost 3 bases, V lost 1 base, and 7 bases had no gene match. The CDR3 has 19 residues. Germline V gene data show CDR1 as MGHRA and CDR2 as YSYEKL. The CDR3 loop reads CASSQGRLAGGPDTGELFF. The CDR3, as DNA: TGCGCCAGCAGCCAAGGGCGACTAGCGGGAGGGCCCGACACCGGGGAGCTGTTTTTT.

The chain employs TRBV28 and TRBJ1-5, with D tentatively TRBD1 (6 bases). Germline loops: CDR1 MDHEN, CDR2 SYDVKM. The CDR3 loop spans 15 amino acids. V gave up 2 bases and J gave up 2 bases, with 10 bases separating them. This chain's CDR3 is CASSLGGEGNQPQHF. Here the CDR3 DNA reads TGTGCCAGCAGTTTAGGGGGCGAGGGCAATCAGCCCCAGCATTTT.

This clone has only one observation. The chain couples TRBV19 to TRBJ2-7; the match to TRBD1 covers 7 bases. Germline V gene lookup returns CDR1 LNHDA and CDR2 SQIVND (reference sequence). V was clipped by 5 bases and J by 2 bases; unmatched bases: 9. The CDR3 is 15 residues long. CDR3 in DNA: TGTGCCAGTAGTGGGGACCGAGACAGGGCCTACGAGCAGTACTTC. Translated, it gives CASSGDRDRAYEQYF. Using reference TRBV19 and TRBJ2-7 for the parts outside the CDR3, the full variable domain is DGGITQSPKYLFRKEGQNVTLSCEQNLNHDAMYWYRQDPGQGLRLIYYSQIVNDFQKGDIAEGYSVSREKKESFPLTVTSAQKNPTAFYLCASSGDRDRAYEQYFGPGTRLTVT.

On this clone: A far larger clone differs by one base, so this is likely a read error. This rearrangement joins TRBV11-1 to TRBJ2-1; D is unclear. The germline gives CDR1 SGHAT, CDR2 FQDESV (reference sequence). The length of the CDR3 is 13 residues. V shed 5 bases and J shed 2 bases, with 7 bases lying between them. For the CDR3, the DNA is TGTGCCAGCAGCACCGGGCCCTACAATGAGCAGTTCTTC. Protein sequence: CASSTGPYNEQFF.

Details on this clone: This CDR3 is also generated by other DNA sequences in the sample. The chain has TRBV18 and TRBJ2-1; D gene unclear. V shed 3 bases and J shed 2 bases, with 8 bases lying between them. The germline V gene encodes CDR1 KGHSH and CDR2 LQKENI. This CDR3 has 14 amino acids. This CDR3 is CASSPLAAYNEQFF. CDR3 DNA sequence: TGTGCCAGCTCACCGTTGGCGGCCTACAATGAGCAGTTCTTC.

This clone was seen once. The chain joins TRBV7-2 to TRBJ2-1, with D maybe TRBD1 (5 bases). Germline V gives CDR1 SGHTA, CDR2 FQGNSA. The germline V and J ends were trimmed by 8 bases and 4 bases, with 12 bases remaining between them. The CDR3 consists of 13 residues. The CDR3 DNA follows: TGTGCCAGCGGGCTAAGGGGTTACAATGAGCAGTTCTTC. Translated: CASGLRGYNEQFF.

V gene TRBV6-5 combines with J gene TRBJ1-5; 7 nucleotides align to TRBD1. The junction had 5 bases not matched to a gene; V was cut back by 7 bases and J by 2 bases. In germline, CDR1 is MNHEY, CDR2 SVGAGI. This CDR3 has 14 residues. CDR3 DNA: TGTGCCAGCACTCCCACAGGGGGCAATCAGCCCCAGCATTTT. It codes for CASTPTGGNQPQHF.

J is TRBJ1-2 and V is TRBV9; 7 nucleotides match TRBD1. This CDR3 is built from 15 residues. The V gene's germline CDR1 is SGDLS and CDR2 YYNGEE. With 0 bases clipped from V and 8 bases from J, the junction kept 10 bases outside the gene matches. The CDR3 loop reads CASSVETGKGRGYTF. The CDR3 DNA reads as TGTGCCAGCAGCGTAGAGACAGGGAAAGGTAGGGGCTACACCTTC.

The chain recombines TRBV6-1 with TRBJ2-1; TRBD1 might be the D (6 bases). The CDR3 runs to 15 residues. Trimming removed 7 bases at V and 1 base at J, with 14 bases between. Germline V CDR1 and CDR2: MNHNS, SASEGT. CDR3 region: CASKKTGPSYNEQFF. Here the CDR3 DNA reads TGTGCCAGCAAGAAGACAGGTCCGTCCTACAATGAGCAGTTCTTC.

This clone was seen many times. The chain couples TRBV2 to TRBJ2-1; 8 positions match TRBD2. The trim removed 6 bases at V and 0 bases at J, leaving 7 bases unmatched. The V gene's germline CDR1 is SNHLY and CDR2 FYNNEI. The CDR3 extends over 16 amino acids. CDR3 coding DNA: TGTGCCAGCAGGGCGGGAGGCATGAGCTCCTACAATGAGCAGTTCTTC. Amino acids: CASRAGGMSSYNEQFF. The full variable domain, rest sourced from reference TRBV2 and TRBJ2-1, is EPEVTQTPSHQVTQMGQEVILRCVPISNHLYFYWYRQILGQKVEFLVSFYNNEISEKSEIFDDQFSVERPDGSNFTLKIRSTKLEDSAMYFCASRAGGMSSYNEQFFGPGTRLTVL.

The chain's CDR3 is CASSKRVGSSVEQYF. DNA for the CDR3: TGTGCCAGCAGCAAACGAGTCGGCTCTAGCGTCGAGCAGTACTTC. The chain has TRBV7-2 and TRBJ2-7; weak D call: TRBD2 (6 bases). The V end lost 5 bases, the J end lost 6 bases, and 20 bases lay between the germline ends. CDR3 size: 15 residues. The germline V gene encodes CDR1 SGHTA and CDR2 FQGNSA. The whole variable domain, remainder taken from reference TRBV7-2 and TRBJ2-7, is GAGVSQSPSNKVTEKGKDVELRCDPISGHTALYWYRQSLGQGLEFLIYFQGNSAPDKSGLPSDRFSAERTGGSVSTLTIQRTQQEDSAVYLCASSKRVGSSVEQYFGPGTRLTVT.

V gene TRBV7-6 combines with J gene TRBJ2-5, with 8 nucleotides matching TRBD2. The CDR3 consists of 16 residues. Germline V lookup: CDR1 SGHVS, CDR2 FNYEAQ. J gave up 5 bases and V 5 bases, and 13 bases lay outside the gene matches. Here the CDR3 reads CASSPPNAGGGETQYF. In DNA, the CDR3 is TGTGCCAGCAGCCCCCCTAACGCGGGAGGTGGGGAGACCCAGTACTTC.

This chain joins TRBV18 and TRBJ2-5; no firm D call. V dropped 2 bases and J dropped 4 bases, with 8 bases sitting between them. Germline CDR1 KGHSH, CDR2 LQKENI. The CDR3 is 13 residues long. The CDR3 loop is CASSPGMAETQYF. The CDR3 coding sequence is TGTGCCAGCTCACCAGGGATGGCAGAGACCCAGTACTTC.

In its sample, this clone was seen a few times. The chain carries TRBV6-1 and TRBJ2-5; TRBD1 matches at 7 bases. The DNA end favors TRBJ2-7, so the J call may be wrong. There are 14 residues in the CDR3. Germline lookup yields CDR1 MNHNS and CDR2 SASEGT. The CDR3 region is CASNLQGSPYEQYF. In DNA, the CDR3 is TGTGCCAGCAATTTACAGGGGTCACCCTACGAGCAGTACTTC.

The table lists this clone with a few counts. Other DNA sequences of this sample code for an identical CDR3. This chain joins TRBV5-1 and TRBJ2-1; no clear D. V lost 0 bases and J lost 1, with 5 bases in between. Germline V gene lookup returns CDR1 SGHRS and CDR2 YFSETQ. The CDR3 extends over 14 amino acids. For the CDR3, the DNA is TGCGCCAGCAGCTTGGCACTATCCTACAATGAGCAGTTCTTC. It encodes CASSLALSYNEQFF.

This clone was seen a few times. The chain has TRBV6-1 and TRBJ2-7; 14 bases align to TRBD2. CDR1 is MNHNS, CDR2 SASEGT, per germline. V trimming: 7 bases; J trimming: 3 bases; junction bases outside the gene matches: 5. CDR3 size: 15 residues. CDR3 residues: CASIPGLAGVYEQYF. CDR3 coding DNA: TGTGCCAGCATCCCGGGACTAGCGGGAGTCTACGAGCAGTACTTC.

The chain recombines TRBV6-5 with TRBJ2-1; D is possibly TRBD2 (6 bases). The CDR3 is made up of 14 amino acids. The V gene's germline CDR1 is MNHEY and CDR2 SVGAGI. The V end lost 7 bases, the J end lost 0 bases, and 10 bases lay between the germline ends. CDR3: CASIGRNSYNEQFF. Here the CDR3 DNA reads TGTGCCAGCATTGGGAGGAACTCCTACAATGAGCAGTTCTTC.

This chain joins TRBV14 and TRBJ1-2; a possible D gene is TRBD1 (5 bases). This CDR3 region has 14 residues. V was cut by 0 bases and J by 7 bases, with 12 bases left in between. CDR1 SGHDN and CDR2 FVKESK come from the germline V gene. The CDR3 bases are TGTGCCAGCAGCCAAGAGGGGGGAATAGGTGGCTACACCTTC. It encodes CASSQEGGIGGYTF.

For the CDR3, the DNA is TGCAGCGCCCAGCCAGGCAACACCGGGGAGCTGTTTTTT. As protein: CSAQPGNTGELFF. V usage is TRBV29-1 and J usage is TRBJ2-2; D is unresolved. This CDR3 spans 13 amino acids. Germline CDR1 reads SQVTM; CDR2 reads ANQGSEA. V was pared by 7 bases and J by 2 bases, with 11 bases between.

This clone was seen a single time. The chain links TRBV6-1 to TRBJ2-7; the match to TRBD2 covers 11 bases. The CDR3 covers 15 residues. The V and J ends lost 7 bases and 0 bases, in that order; junction bases with no gene match: 5. CDR1 and CDR2 from the germline V gene are MNHNS and SASEGT. This CDR3 is CASMGTSGSSYEQYF. The CDR3 coding sequence is TGTGCCAGCATGGGGACTAGCGGTAGCTCCTACGAGCAGTACTTC.

The V gene is TRBV6-1, the J gene TRBJ2-1; D gene unclear. V lost 7 bases, J lost 10 bases, and 17 bases lay in between. In germline, CDR1 is MNHNS, CDR2 SASEGT. The CDR3 consists of 13 residues. The CDR3 bases are TGTGCCAGCAACCCAAGTGGCGTTTTGGAGCAGTTCTTC. Encoded protein: CASNPSGVLEQFF.

This sequence joins TRBV28 and TRBJ1-5, with D uncertain. The germline V gene has CDR1 MDHEN and CDR2 SYDVKM. The CDR3 contains 14 residues. Trimming cost V 3 bases and J 11 bases, with 17 bases left between them. The CDR3 loop reads CASSFGQFVRAQHF. The CDR3 DNA reads as TGTGCCAGCAGTTTTGGCCAGTTTGTCCGGGCCCAGCATTTT.

DNA for the CDR3: TGTGCCAGCAGTCCCCAGGGGGCATCTAATGAAAAACTGTTTTTT. Amino acids: CASSPQGASNEKLFF. V usage is TRBV2 and J usage is TRBJ1-4; TRBD1 aligns across 8 bases. This CDR3 has 15 amino acids. The trim removed 5 bases at V and 3 bases at J, leaving 5 bases unmatched. Germline V gene data show CDR1 as SNHLY and CDR2 as FYNNEI.

This rearrangement joins TRBV6-5 to TRBJ1-1; D gene ambiguous. The CDR3 covers 14 residues. V lost 0 bases and J lost 3, with 8 bases in between. CDR1 and CDR2 from the germline V gene are MNHEY and SVGAGI. The CDR3 nucleotides are TGTGCCAGCAGTTACTCTTTTGGGGACACTGAAGCTTTCTTT. Translating it yields CASSYSFGDTEAFF.